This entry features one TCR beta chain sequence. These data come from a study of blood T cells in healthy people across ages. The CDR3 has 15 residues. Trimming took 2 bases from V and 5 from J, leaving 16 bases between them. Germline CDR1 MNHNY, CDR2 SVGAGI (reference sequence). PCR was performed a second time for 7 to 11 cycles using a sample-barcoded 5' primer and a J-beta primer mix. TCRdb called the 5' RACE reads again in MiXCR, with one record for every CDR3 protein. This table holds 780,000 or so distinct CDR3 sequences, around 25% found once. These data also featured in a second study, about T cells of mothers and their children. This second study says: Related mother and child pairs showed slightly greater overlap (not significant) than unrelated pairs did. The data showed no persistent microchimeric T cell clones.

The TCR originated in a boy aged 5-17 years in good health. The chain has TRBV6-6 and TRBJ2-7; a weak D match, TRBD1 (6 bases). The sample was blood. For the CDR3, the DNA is TGTGCCAGCAGTTACGCCCGAGGGACACCAAACGAGCAGTACTTC. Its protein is CASSYARGTPNEQYF.